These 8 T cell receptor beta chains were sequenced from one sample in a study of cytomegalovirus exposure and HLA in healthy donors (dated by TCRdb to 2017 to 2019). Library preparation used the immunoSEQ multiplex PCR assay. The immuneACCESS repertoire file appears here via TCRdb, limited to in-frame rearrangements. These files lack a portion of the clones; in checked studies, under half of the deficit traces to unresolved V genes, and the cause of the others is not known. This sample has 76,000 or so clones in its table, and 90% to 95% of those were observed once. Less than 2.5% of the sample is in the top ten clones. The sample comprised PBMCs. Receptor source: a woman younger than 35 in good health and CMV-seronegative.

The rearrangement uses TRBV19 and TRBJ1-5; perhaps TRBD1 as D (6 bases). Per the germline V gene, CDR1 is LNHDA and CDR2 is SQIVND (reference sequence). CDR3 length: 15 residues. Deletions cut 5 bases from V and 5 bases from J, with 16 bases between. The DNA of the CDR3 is TGTGCCAGTAGTCAAACAGGGAATTCGGATCAGCCCCAGCATTTT. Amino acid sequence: CASSQTGNSDQPQHF.

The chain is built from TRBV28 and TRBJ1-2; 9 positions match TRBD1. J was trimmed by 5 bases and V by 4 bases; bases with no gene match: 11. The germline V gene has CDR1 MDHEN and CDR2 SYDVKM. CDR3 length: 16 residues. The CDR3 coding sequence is TGTGCCAGCAGTTCCCCGCATATTGGACAGGGGTATGGCTACACCTTC. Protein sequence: CASSSPHIGQGYGYTF.

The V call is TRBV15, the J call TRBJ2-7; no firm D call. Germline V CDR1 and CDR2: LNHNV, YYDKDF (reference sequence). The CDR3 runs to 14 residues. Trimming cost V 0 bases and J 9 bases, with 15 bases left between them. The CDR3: CATSRDRGMRWQYF. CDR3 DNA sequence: TGTGCCACCAGCAGAGATCGAGGCATGCGGTGGCAGTACTTC.

The CDR3 DNA reads as TGTGCCAGCAGCCAAGACATTAGCGGGGGGCGGACCGGGGAGCTGTTTTTT. It translates to CASSQDISGGRTGELFF. The chain combines TRBV14 with TRBJ2-2, with 10 positions matching TRBD2. This CDR3 region has 17 residues. V shed 0 bases, J shed 5 bases, and the junction held 6 bases outside the gene matches. Germline V gene sequence: CDR1 SGHDN, CDR2 FVKESK. The variable domain in full, with the rest retrieved from reference TRBV14 and TRBJ2-2, is EAGVTQFPSHSVIEKGQTVTLRCDPISGHDNLYWYRRVMGKEIKFLLHFVKESKQDESGMPNNRFLAERTGGTYSTLKVQPAELEDSGVYFCASSQDISGGRTGELFFGEGSRLTVL.

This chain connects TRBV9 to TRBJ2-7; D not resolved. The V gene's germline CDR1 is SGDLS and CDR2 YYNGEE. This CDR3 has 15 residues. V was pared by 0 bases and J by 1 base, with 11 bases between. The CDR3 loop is CASSVDGSFSYEQYF. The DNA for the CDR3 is TGTGCCAGCAGCGTAGATGGCAGTTTTTCCTACGAGCAGTACTTC.

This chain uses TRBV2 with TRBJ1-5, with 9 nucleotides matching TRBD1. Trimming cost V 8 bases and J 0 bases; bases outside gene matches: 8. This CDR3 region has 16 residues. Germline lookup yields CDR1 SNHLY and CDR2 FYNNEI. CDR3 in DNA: TGTGCCAGCCGGGAAACGGACAGGGGTAGCAATCAGCCCCAGCATTTT. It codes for CASRETDRGSNQPQHF.

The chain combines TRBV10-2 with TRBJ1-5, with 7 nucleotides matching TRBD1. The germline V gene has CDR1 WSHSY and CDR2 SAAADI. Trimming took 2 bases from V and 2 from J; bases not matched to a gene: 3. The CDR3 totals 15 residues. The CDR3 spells CASSERGLGNQPQHF. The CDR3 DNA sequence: TGCGCCAGCAGTGAGAGGGGGCTGGGCAATCAGCCCCAGCATTTT.

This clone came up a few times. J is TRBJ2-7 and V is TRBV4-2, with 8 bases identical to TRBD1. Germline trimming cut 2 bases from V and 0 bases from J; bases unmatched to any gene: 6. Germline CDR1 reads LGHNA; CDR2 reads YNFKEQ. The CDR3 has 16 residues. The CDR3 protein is CASSQTTGTGSYEQYF. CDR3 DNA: TGTGCCAGCAGCCAAACTACCGGGACAGGCTCCTACGAGCAGTACTTC.